The clone carrying this T cell receptor (beta chain) was picked up many times. Time point in this sample: healthy volunteer bleed at 6 weeks. Total RNA came from unfractionated whole blood. This specimen comes from a study of human T cells and chemical hapten exposure. Single cDNA molecules in the library carried unique molecular identifiers attached during preparation. Via MiXCR, TCRdb re-called the RACE reads, giving one row per CDR3 protein. Of 60,000 to 80,000 distinct CDR3 sequences listed, approximately 6.5% are singletons. Per germline, CDR1 SEHNR and CDR2 FQNEAQ (reference sequence). Trimming removed 10 bases from V and 0 bases from J, with 15 bases in between. The length of the CDR3 is 14 residues.

The specimen sequenced was whole blood. V usage is TRBV7-9 and J usage is TRBJ1-1; no definite D call. This sequence originates from a female donor in good health. Some clones in this sample may be carry-over from other donors' samples. CDR3 sequence (DNA): TGTGCCACCCAGTGGGGTCTTATGAACACTGAAGCTTTCTTT. Its translation is CATQWGLMNTEAFF.